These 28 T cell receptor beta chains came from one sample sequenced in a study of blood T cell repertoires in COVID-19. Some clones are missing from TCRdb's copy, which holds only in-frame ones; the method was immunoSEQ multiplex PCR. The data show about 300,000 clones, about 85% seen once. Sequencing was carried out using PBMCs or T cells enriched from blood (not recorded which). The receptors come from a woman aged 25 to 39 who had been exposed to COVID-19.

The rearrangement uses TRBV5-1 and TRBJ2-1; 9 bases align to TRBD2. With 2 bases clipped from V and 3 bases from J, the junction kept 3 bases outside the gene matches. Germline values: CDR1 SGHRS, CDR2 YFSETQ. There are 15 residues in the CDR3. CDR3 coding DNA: TGCGCCAGCAGCTTCATAGCGGGAGACTACAATGAGCAGTTCTTC. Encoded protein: CASSFIAGDYNEQFF.

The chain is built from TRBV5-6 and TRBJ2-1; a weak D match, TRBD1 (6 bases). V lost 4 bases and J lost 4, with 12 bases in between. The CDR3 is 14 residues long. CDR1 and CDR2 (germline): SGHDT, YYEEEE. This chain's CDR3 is CASSDTDSYNEQFF. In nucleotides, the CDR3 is TGTGCCAGCAGCGACACGGACAGTTACAATGAGCAGTTCTTC. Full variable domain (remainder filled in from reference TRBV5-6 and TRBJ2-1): DAGVTQSPTHLIKTRGQQVTLRCSPKSGHDTVSWYQQALGQGPQFIFQYYEEEERQRGNFPDRFSGHQFPNYSSELNVNALLLGDSALYLCASSDTDSYNEQFFGPGTRLTVL.

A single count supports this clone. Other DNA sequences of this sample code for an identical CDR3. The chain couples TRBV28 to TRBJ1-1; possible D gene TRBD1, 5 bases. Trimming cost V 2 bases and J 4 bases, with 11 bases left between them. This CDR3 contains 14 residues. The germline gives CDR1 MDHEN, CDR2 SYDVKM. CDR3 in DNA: TGTGCCAGCAGTTTACAGGGTTATTTCACTGAAGCTTTCTTT. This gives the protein CASSLQGYFTEAFF.

The CDR3 sequence is CASSSGDRGLDTEAFF. The CDR3 nucleotides are TGCGCCAGCAGCTCCGGAGACAGGGGGCTGGACACTGAAGCTTTCTTT. This rearrangement joins TRBV4-1 to TRBJ1-1; 10 positions agree with TRBD1. CDR1 and CDR2 (germline): MGHRA, YSYEKL. J was trimmed by 3 bases and V by 5 bases; bases with no gene match: 9. The CDR3 length is 16 residues.

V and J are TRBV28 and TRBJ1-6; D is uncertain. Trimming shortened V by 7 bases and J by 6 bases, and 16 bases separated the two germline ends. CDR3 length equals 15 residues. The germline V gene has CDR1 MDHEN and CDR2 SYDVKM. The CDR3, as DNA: TGTGCCAGCAAACTAAACCCGGGGAGTAATTCACCCCTCCACTTT. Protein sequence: CASKLNPGSNSPLHF.

CDR3 residues: CASSPRTSGDNEQFF. CDR3 coding DNA: TGTGCCAGCAGCCCTAGGACTAGCGGTGACAATGAGCAGTTCTTC. The chain couples TRBV7-2 to TRBJ2-1; 10 positions match TRBD2. The V gene's germline CDR1 is SGHTA and CDR2 FQGNSA. The CDR3 totals 15 residues. V shed 5 bases and J 5 bases; nucleotides not matched to a gene: 6.

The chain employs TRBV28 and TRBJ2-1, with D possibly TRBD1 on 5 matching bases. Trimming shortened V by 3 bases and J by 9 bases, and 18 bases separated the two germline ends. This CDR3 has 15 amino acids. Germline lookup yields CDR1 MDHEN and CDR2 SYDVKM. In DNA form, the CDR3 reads TGTGCCAGCAGTTTCTACAGGTTGGTACGCGTTGAGCAGTTCTTC. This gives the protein CASSFYRLVRVEQFF.

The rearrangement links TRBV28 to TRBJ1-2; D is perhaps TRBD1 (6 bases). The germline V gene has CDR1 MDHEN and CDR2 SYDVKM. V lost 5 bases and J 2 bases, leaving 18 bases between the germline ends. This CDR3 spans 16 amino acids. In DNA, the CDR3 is TGTGCCAGCAGTACTCCACAGGGTTCCATAAACTATGGCTACACCTTC. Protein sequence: CASSTPQGSINYGYTF.

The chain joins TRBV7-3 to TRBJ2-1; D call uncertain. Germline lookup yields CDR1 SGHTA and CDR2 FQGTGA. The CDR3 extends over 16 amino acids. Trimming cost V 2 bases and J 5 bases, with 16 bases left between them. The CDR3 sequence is CASSLGFSSFHNEQFF. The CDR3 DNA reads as TGTGCCAGCAGCTTAGGCTTCTCAAGTTTCCACAATGAGCAGTTCTTC. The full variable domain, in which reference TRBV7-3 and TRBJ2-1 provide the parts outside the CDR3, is GAGVSQTPSNKVTEKGKYVELRCDPISGHTALYWYRQSLGQGPEFLIYFQGTGAADDSGLPNDRFFAVRPEGSVSTLKIQRTERGDSAVYLCASSLGFSSFHNEQFFGPGTRLTVL.

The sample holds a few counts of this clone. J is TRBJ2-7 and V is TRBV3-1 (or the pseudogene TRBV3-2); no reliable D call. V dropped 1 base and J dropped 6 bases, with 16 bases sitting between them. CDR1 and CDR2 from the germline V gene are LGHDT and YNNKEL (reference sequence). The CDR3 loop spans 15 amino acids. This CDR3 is CASSQGAKKEFEQYF. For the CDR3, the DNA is TGTGCCAGCAGCCAAGGGGCGAAGAAAGAGTTCGAGCAGTACTTC.

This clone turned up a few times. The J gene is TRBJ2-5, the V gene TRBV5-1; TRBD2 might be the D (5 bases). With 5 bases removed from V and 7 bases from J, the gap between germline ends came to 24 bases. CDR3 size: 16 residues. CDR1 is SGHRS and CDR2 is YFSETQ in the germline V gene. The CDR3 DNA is TGCGCCAGCAGTTCCGCCTCAGCGGTTGCGATCTTGACCCAGTACTTC. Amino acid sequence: CASSSASAVAILTQYF. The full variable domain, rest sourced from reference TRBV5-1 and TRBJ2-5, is KAGVTQTPRYLIKTRGQQVTLSCSPISGHRSVSWYQQTPGQGLQFLFEYFSETQRNKGNFPGRFSGRQFSNSRSEMNVSTLELGDSALYLCASSSASAVAILTQYFGPGTRLLVL.

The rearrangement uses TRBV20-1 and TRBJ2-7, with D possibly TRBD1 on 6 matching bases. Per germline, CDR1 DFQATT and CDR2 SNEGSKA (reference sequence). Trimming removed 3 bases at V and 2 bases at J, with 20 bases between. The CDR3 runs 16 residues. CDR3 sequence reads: CSASQQGSTQTYEQYF. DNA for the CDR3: TGCAGTGCTAGTCAGCAGGGGTCCACTCAGACCTACGAGCAGTACTTC.

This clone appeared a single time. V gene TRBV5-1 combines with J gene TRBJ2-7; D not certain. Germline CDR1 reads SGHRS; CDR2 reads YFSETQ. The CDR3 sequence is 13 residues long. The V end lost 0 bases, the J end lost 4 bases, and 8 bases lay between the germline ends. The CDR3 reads CASSLATEYEQYF. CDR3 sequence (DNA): TGCGCCAGCAGCTTGGCTACCGAGTACGAGCAGTACTTC.

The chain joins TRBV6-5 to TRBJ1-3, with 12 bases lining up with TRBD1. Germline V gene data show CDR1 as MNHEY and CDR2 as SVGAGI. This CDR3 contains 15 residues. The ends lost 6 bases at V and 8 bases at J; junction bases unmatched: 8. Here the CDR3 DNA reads TGTGCCAGCAGGAGGGGACAGGGGGCCTCAGACACCATATATTTT. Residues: CASRRGQGASDTIYF.

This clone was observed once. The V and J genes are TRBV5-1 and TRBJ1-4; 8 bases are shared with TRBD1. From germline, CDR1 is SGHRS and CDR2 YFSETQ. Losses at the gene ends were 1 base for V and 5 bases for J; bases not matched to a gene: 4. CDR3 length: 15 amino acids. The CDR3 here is CASSLRTGKNEKLFF. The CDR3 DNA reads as TGCGCCAGCAGCTTGAGGACAGGGAAAAATGAAAAACTGTTTTTT.

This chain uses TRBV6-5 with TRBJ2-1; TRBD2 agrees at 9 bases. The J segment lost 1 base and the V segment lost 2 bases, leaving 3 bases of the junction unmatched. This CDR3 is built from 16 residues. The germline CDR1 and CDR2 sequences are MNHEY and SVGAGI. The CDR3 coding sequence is TGTGCCAGCAGTTACAGAAGCGGGGGGTCCTACAATGAGCAGTTCTTC. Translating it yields CASSYRSGGSYNEQFF.

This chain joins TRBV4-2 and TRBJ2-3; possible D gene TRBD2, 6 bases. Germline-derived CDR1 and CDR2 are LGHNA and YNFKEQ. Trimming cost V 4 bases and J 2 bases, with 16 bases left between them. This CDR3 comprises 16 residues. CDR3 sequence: CASSLVLGGVTDTQYF. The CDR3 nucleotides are TGTGCCAGCAGCCTCGTTCTCGGGGGTGTCACAGATACGCAGTATTTT.

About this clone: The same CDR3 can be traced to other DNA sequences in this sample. CDR3 nucleotides: TGCGCCAGCAGCCCCGGGACAGCCCAAGAGACCCAGTACTTC. Residues: CASSPGTAQETQYF. The chain links TRBV5-1 to TRBJ2-5; 7 bases are a match to TRBD1. The V gene's germline CDR1 is SGHRS and CDR2 YFSETQ. This CDR3 spans 14 amino acids. Losses at the gene ends were 4 bases for V and 1 base for J; bases not matched to a gene: 4.

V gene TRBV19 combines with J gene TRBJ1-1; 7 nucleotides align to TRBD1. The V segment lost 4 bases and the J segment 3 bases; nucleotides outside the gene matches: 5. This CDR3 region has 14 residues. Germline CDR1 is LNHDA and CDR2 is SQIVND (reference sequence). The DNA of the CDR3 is TGTGCCAGTAGTAAGATCGACAGGGACACTGAAGCTTTCTTT. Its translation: CASSKIDRDTEAFF.

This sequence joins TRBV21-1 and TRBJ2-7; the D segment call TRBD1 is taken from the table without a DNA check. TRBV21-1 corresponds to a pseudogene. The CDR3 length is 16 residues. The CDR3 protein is CASSSRTRVVGYEQYF. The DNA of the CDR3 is TGTGCCAGCAGCTCACGGACAAGGGTCGTTGGCTACGAGCAGTACTTC.

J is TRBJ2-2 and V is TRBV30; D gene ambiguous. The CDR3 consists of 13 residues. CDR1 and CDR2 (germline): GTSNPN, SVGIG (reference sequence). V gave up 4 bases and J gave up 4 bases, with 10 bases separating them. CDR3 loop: CAWTIRPTGELFF. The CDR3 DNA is TGTGCCTGGACGATCAGGCCCACCGGGGAGCTGTTTTTT.

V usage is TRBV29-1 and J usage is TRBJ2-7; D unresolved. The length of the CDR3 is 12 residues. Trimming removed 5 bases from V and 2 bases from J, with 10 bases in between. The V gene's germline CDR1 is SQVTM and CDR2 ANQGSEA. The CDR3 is CSVQTSTYEQYF. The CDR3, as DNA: TGCAGCGTTCAGACTTCTACCTACGAGCAGTACTTC.

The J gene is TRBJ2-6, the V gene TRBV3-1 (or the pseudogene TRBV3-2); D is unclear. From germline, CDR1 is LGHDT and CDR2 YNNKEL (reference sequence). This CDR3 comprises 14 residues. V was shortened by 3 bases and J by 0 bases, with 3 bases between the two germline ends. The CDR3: CASSHLSGANVLTF. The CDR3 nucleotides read TGTGCCAGCAGCCATCTCTCTGGGGCCAACGTCCTGACTTTC.

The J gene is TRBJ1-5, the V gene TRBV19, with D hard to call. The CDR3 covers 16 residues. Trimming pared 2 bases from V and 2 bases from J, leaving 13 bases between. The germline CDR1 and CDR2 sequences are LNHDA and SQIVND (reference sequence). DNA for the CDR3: TGTGCCAGTAGTATACGCACCCGAAGAGGCAATCAGCCCCAGCATTTT. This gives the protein CASSIRTRRGNQPQHF. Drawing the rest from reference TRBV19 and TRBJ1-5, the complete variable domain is DGGITQSPKYLFRKEGQNVTLSCEQNLNHDAMYWYRQDPGQGLRLIYYSQIVNDFQKGDIAEGYSVSREKKESFPLTVTSAQKNPTAFYLCASSIRTRRGNQPQHFGDGTRLSIL.

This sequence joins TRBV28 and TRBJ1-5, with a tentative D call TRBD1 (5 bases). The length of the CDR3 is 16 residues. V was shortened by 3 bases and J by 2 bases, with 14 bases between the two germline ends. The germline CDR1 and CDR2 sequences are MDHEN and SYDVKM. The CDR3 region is CASSFDKGRGNQPQHF. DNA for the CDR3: TGTGCCAGCAGTTTCGATAAGGGGAGGGGCAATCAGCCCCAGCATTTT.

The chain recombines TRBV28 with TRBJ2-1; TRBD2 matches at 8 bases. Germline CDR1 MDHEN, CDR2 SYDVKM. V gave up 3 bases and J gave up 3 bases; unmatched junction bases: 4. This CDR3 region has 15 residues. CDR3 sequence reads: CASSFSSGSYNEQFF. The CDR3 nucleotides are TGTGCCAGCAGTTTTTCCAGCGGGAGCTACAATGAGCAGTTCTTC.

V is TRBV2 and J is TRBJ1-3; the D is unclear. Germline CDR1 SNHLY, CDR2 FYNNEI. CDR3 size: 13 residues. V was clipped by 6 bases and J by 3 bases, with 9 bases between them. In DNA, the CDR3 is TGTGCCAGCAGCCGGGAGCTTGGAAACACCATATATTTT. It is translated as CASSRELGNTIYF.

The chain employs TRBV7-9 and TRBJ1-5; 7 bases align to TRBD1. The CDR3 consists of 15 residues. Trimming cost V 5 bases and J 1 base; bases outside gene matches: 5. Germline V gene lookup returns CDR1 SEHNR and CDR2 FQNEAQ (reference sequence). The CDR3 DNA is TGTGCCAGCAGCGCTGACAGGGAAAGCAATCAGCCCCAGCATTTT. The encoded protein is CASSADRESNQPQHF.